This record looks at one T cell receptor (beta chain) sequence and its context. Its antigen is undetermined. Assay execution proceeded at the deep level. For every subset, genomic DNA was evenly distributed across several immunoSEQ plates. The repertoire was sequenced with immunoSEQ multiplex PCR; TCRdb's copy has only in-frame clones and lacks some. Altogether around 1,900,000 clones are present, about 94% being singletons, with the ten largest covering 1.5% to 2%. This specimen comes from a study of shared clonotypes between healthy human individuals. Study observations and caveats: Four donors had 4% to 6.5% of their naive CD4 clonotypes in common.

Cells designated naive CD8 were CD45RO-negative and were positively selected for CCR7, with terminally differentiated effector memory CD45RA+ cells excluded. The germline V gene has CDR1 SQVTM and CDR2 ANQGSEA. V was pared by 6 bases and J by 2 bases, with 9 bases of the junction left unmatched. The CDR3 sequence is 15 residues long. The clonotype was recovered from a man aged 18 to 29 in good health. Some clones in this sample may be carry-over from other donors' samples. The source material was naive CD8+ T cells from PBMCs. The gene calls are TRBV29-1 and TRBJ2-5; 10 bases align to TRBD1. The CDR3 here is CSVYGTGDLQETQYF. CDR3 bases: TGCAGCGTGTATGGGACAGGGGACTTACAAGAGACCCAGTACTTC. Filled out from reference TRBV29-1 and TRBJ2-5, the complete variable domain reads SAVISQKPSRDICQRGTSLTIQCQVDSQVTMMFWYRQQPGQSLTLIATANQGSEATYESGFVIDKFPISRPNLTFSTLTVSNMSPEDSSIYLCSVYGTGDLQETQYFGPGTRLLVL.